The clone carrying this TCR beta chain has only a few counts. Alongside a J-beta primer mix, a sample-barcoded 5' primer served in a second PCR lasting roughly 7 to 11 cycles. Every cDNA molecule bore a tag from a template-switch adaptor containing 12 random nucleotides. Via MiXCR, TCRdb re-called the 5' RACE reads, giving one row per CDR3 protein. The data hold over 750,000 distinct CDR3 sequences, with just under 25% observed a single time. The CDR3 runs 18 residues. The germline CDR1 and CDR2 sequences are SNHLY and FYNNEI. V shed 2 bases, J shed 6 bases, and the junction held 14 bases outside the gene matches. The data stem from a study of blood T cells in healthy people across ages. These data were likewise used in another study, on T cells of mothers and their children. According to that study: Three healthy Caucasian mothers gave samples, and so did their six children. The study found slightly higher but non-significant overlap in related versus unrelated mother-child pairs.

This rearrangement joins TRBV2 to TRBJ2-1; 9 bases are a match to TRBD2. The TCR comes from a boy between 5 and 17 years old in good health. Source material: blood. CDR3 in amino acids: CASSESGGKGLGINEQFF. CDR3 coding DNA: TGTGCCAGCAGTGAAAGCGGGGGGAAGGGACTAGGCATCAATGAGCAGTTCTTC.